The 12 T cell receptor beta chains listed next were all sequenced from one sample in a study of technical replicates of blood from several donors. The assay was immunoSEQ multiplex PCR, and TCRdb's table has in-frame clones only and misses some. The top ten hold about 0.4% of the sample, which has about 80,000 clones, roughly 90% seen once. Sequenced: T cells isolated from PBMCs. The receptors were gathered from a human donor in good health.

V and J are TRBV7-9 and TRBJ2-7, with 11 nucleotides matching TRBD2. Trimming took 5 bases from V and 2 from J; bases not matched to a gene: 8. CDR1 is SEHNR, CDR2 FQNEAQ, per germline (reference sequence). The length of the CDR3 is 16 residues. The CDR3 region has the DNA TGTGCCAGCAGCCACTTTGGGACTAGCGGACCCTACGAGCAGTACTTC. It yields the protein CASSHFGTSGPYEQYF.

The CDR3 coding sequence is TGTGCCAGCAGTTTATGGGCAGGGGATGAGACCCAGTACTTC. It yields the protein CASSLWAGDETQYF. The chain employs TRBV27 and TRBJ2-5; a possible D gene is TRBD1 (6 bases). Looked up from germline, CDR1 is MNHEY and CDR2 is SMNVEV (reference sequence). Trimming took off 1 base at V and 5 bases at J, with 11 bases between the two ends. The CDR3 sequence is 14 residues long.

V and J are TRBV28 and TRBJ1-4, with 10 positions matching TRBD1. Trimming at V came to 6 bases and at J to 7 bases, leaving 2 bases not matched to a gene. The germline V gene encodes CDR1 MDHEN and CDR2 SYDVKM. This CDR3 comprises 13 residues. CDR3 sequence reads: CASRGQGPEKLFF. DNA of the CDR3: TGTGCCAGCAGGGGACAGGGGCCTGAAAAACTGTTTTTT. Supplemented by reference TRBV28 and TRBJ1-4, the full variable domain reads DVKVTQSSRYLVKRTGEKVFLECVQDMDHENMFWYRQDPGLGLRLIYFSYDVKMKEKGDIPEGYSVSREKKERFSLILESASTNQTSMYLCASRGQGPEKLFFGSGTQLSVL.

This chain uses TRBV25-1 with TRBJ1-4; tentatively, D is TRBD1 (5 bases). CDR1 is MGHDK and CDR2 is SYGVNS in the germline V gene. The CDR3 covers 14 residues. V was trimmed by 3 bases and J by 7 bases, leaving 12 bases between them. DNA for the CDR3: TGTGCCAGCAGTGATGCGGGGGAGACTGAAAAACTGTTTTTT. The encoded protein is CASSDAGETEKLFF. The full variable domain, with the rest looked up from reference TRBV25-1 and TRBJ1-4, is EADIYQTPRYLVIGTGKKITLECSQTMGHDKMYWYQQDPGMELHLIHYSYGVNSTEKGDLSSESTVSRIRTEHFPLTLESARPSHTSQYLCASSDAGETEKLFFGSGTQLSVL.

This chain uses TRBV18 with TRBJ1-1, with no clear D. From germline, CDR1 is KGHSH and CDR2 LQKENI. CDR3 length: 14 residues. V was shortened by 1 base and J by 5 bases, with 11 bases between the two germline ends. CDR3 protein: CASSPQLTRTEAFF. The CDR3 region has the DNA TGTGCCAGCTCACCACAGCTGACGCGGACTGAAGCTTTCTTT.

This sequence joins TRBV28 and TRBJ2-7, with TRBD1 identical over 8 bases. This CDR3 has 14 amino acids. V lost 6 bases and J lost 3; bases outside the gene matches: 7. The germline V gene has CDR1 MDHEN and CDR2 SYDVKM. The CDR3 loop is CASSLQGVDYEQYF. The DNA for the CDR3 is TGTGCCAGCAGCCTACAGGGGGTCGACTACGAGCAGTACTTC.

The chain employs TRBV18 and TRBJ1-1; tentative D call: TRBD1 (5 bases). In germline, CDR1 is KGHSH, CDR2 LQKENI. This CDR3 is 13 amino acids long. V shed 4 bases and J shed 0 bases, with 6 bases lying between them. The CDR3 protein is CASSRGMNTEAFF. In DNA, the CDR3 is TGTGCCAGCTCACGGGGCATGAACACTGAAGCTTTCTTT. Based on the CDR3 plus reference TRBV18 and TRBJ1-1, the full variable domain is NAGVMQNPRHLVRRRGQEARLRCSPMKGHSHVYWYRQLPEEGLKFMVYLQKENIIDESGMPKERFSAEFPKEGPSILRIQQVVRGDSAAYFCASSRGMNTEAFFGQGTRLTVV.

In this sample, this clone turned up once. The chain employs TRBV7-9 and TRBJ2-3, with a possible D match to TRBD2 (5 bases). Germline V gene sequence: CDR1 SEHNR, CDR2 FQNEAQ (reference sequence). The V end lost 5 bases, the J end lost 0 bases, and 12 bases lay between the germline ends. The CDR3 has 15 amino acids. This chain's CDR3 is CASSQTRASTDTQYF. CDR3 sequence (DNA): TGTGCCAGCAGCCAAACTAGGGCTAGCACAGATACGCAGTATTTT.

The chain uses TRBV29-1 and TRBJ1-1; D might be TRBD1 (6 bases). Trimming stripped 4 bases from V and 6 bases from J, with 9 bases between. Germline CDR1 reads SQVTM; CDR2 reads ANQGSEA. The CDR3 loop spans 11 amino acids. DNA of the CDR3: TGCAGCGTTGTTCAGGGGCCTGAAGCTTTCTTT. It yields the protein CSVVQGPEAFF.

This CDR3 is CASSDYEQYF. CDR3 nucleotide sequence: TGTGCCAGCAGTGACTACGAGCAGTACTTC. V is TRBV25-1 and J is TRBJ2-5, with D unclear. The closer fit of TRBJ2-7 to the DNA end suggests the J call may be wrong. The germline V gene encodes CDR1 MGHDK and CDR2 SYGVNS. The CDR3 runs 10 residues.

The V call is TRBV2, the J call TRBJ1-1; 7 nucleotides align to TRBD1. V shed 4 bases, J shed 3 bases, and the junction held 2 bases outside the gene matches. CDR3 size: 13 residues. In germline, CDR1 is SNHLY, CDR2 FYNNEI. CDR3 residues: CASSAQGDTEAFF. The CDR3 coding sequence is TGTGCCAGCAGTGCCCAGGGGGACACTGAAGCTTTCTTT.

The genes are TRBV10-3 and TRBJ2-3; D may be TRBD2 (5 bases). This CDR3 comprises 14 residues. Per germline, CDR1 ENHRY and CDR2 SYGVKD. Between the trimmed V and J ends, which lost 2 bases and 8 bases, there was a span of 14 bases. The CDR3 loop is CAISEGRGMGTQYF. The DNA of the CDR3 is TGTGCCATCAGTGAGGGTCGAGGGATGGGTACGCAGTATTTT.